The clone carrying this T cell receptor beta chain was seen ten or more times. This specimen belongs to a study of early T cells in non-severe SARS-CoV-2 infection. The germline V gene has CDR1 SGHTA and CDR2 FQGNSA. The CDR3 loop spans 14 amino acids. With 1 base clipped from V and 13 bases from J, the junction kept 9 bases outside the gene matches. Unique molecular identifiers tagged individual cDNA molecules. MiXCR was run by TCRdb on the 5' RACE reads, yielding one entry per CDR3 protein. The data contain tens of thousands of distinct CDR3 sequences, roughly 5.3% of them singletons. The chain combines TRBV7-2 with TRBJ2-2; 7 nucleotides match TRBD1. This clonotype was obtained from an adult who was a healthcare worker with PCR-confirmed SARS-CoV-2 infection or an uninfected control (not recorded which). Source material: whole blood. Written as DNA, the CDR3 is TGTGCCAGCAGCTTAGGGGTTGGGACAGCTGGGCTGTTTTTT. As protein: CASSLGVGTAGLFF.